This T cell receptor beta chain was recovered during a study of T cell repertoires in cytomegalovirus infection. The study, taken as a whole, reports: Using cumulative public TCR beta family frequency, the authors identified those who carried CMV together with the relevant HLA.

The CDR3 totals 12 residues. Per germline, CDR1 DFQATT and CDR2 SNEGSKA (reference sequence). Trimming took off 5 bases at V and 13 bases at J, with 15 bases between the two ends. TCRdb reprocessed the reads via MiXCR and lists one record per CDR3 protein. This sample has 310,000 or so distinct CDR3 sequences, with 15% to 20% found just once. Details on this clonotype: Its target is not known.

This TCR derives from a human donor in good health (CMV status not recorded). Some clones in this sample may be carry-over from other donors' samples. The V gene is TRBV20-1, the J gene TRBJ1-6, with D possibly TRBD1 on 5 matching bases. Sequencing was done on a sample of PBMCs. CDR3 in amino acids: CSAQGFERPLHF. CDR3 bases: TGCAGTGCTCAGGGCTTCGAGCGTCCCCTCCACTTT.